Listed here are 21 T cell receptor beta chains from one sample, sequenced in a study of cytomegalovirus exposure and HLA in healthy donors. PCR involved 60 Vbeta and 13 Jbeta primers. Clones were sequenced by immunoSEQ multiplex PCR, and TCRdb holds only the in-frame ones, with some missing. The data show 190,000 or so clones, about 80% seen once. Source material: PBMCs. Source of these receptors: a boy younger than 18 in good health and CMV-seronegative.

V gene TRBV21-1 combines with J gene TRBJ2-2; the table's D call of TRBD2 was not tested on the DNA. TRBV21-1 corresponds to a pseudogene. The length of the CDR3 is 18 residues. The CDR3 coding sequence is TGTGCCAGCAGCAAAGTCCCCTCCCGGAGGCTCTGGTCCGGGGAGCTGTTTTTT. This sequence encodes CASSKVPSRRLWSGELFF.

The CDR3 loop is CASSLTGGPPYEQYF. The CDR3 DNA follows: TGTGCCAGCAGTCTCACAGGGGGACCGCCCTACGAGCAGTACTTC. The gene calls are TRBV27 and TRBJ2-7, with 8 bases lining up with TRBD1. J lost 2 bases, V lost 5 bases, and 8 bases had no gene match. The germline CDR1 and CDR2 sequences are MNHEY and SMNVEV (reference sequence). The CDR3 totals 15 residues.

The chain joins TRBV5-1 to TRBJ1-1, with 9 positions matching TRBD1. Trimming took 3 bases from V and 1 from J; bases not matched to a gene: 4. Germline CDR1 SGHRS, CDR2 YFSETQ. The CDR3 sequence is 15 residues long. The CDR3 reads CASSWGDRANTEAFF. CDR3 in DNA: TGCGCCAGCAGCTGGGGGGACAGGGCGAACACTGAAGCTTTCTTT.

This clone has only one observation. The V call is TRBV2, the J call TRBJ1-5; TRBD1 agrees at 7 bases. CDR1 and CDR2 from the germline V gene are SNHLY and FYNNEI. This CDR3 region has 15 residues. After removal of 7 bases from V and 2 bases from J, the junction contained 8 bases not matched to a gene. The CDR3 reads CASTEDRWGNQPQHF. CDR3 coding DNA: TGTGCCAGCACCGAGGACAGGTGGGGCAATCAGCCCCAGCATTTT.

This chain connects TRBV7-2 to TRBJ1-1; D gene unclear. CDR1 is SGHTA and CDR2 is FQGNSA in the germline V gene. V was cut by 6 bases and J by 2 bases, with 10 bases left in between. The CDR3 runs 13 residues. The CDR3 nucleotides read TGTGCCAGCAGGCGAGGCGGTAACACTGAAGCTTTCTTT. This translates into CASRRGGNTEAFF. Variable domain in full (rest from reference TRBV7-2 and TRBJ1-1): GAGVSQSPSNKVTEKGKDVELRCDPISGHTALYWYRQSLGQGLEFLIYFQGNSAPDKSGLPSDRFSAERTGGSVSTLTIQRTQQEDSAVYLCASRRGGNTEAFFGQGTRLTVV.

V usage is TRBV19 and J usage is TRBJ1-6; 7 bases are a match to TRBD1. This CDR3 has 16 residues. Germline assignment: CDR1 LNHDA and CDR2 SQIVND (reference sequence). J gave up 0 bases and V 6 bases, and 5 bases lay outside the gene matches. CDR3 bases: TGTGCCAGTAGCAGGACAGGAAGCTCCTATAATTCACCCCTCCACTTT. This translates into CASSRTGSSYNSPLHF.

The chain couples TRBV19 to TRBJ1-6; no clear D. CDR1 is LNHDA and CDR2 is SQIVND in the germline V gene (reference sequence). V dropped 4 bases and J dropped 7 bases, with 14 bases sitting between them. The CDR3 consists of 15 residues. DNA of the CDR3: TGTGCCAGTAGTACAGGCTGGGCGAACAATTCACCCCTCCACTTT. Amino acid sequence: CASSTGWANNSPLHF. Full variable domain (remainder filled in from reference TRBV19 and TRBJ1-6): DGGITQSPKYLFRKEGQNVTLSCEQNLNHDAMYWYRQDPGQGLRLIYYSQIVNDFQKGDIAEGYSVSREKKESFPLTVTSAQKNPTAFYLCASSTGWANNSPLHFGNGTRLTVT.

The V call is TRBV18, the J call TRBJ1-1; 12 nucleotides align to TRBD1. V lost 7 bases, J lost 6 bases, and 6 bases stayed unmatched. The length of the CDR3 is 14 residues. Germline V gives CDR1 KGHSH, CDR2 LQKENI. This chain's CDR3 is CASYGDRGRAEAFF. CDR3 DNA: TGTGCCAGCTACGGGGACAGGGGGCGAGCTGAAGCTTTCTTT.

V gene TRBV2 combines with J gene TRBJ1-1; D uncertain. The CDR3 loop spans 14 amino acids. Germline-derived CDR1 and CDR2 are SNHLY and FYNNEI. V gave up 8 bases and J gave up 9 bases, with 22 bases separating them. CDR3 sequence: CASGNRGRSRQAFF. The CDR3 DNA is TGTGCCAGCGGGAACCGCGGGCGGAGTAGGCAAGCTTTCTTT.

V usage is TRBV7-3 and J usage is TRBJ1-1, with D possibly being TRBD1 (5 bases). V lost 0 bases to trimming and J lost 4 bases, with 15 bases between them. The V gene's germline CDR1 is SGHTA and CDR2 FQGTGA. CDR3 length: 16 amino acids. The CDR3 region has the DNA TGTGCCAGCAGCTTAACGGGGGGAAGAAGTGGCACTGAAGCTTTCTTT. This sequence encodes CASSLTGGRSGTEAFF.

This clone was detected once. The DNA of the CDR3 is TGCAGCGTTACCGGGTGGGGATCTAGCTCCTACGAGCAGTACTTC. Its translation is CSVTGWGSSSYEQYF. The chain employs TRBV29-1 and TRBJ2-5; D is unresolved. The J call may be faulty, since TRBJ2-7 better matches the DNA end. In germline, CDR1 is SQVTM, CDR2 ANQGSEA. This CDR3 is built from 15 residues.

This clone has just one count. The V call is TRBV7-8, the J call TRBJ1-5, with TRBD1 matching 9 bases. Germline assignment: CDR1 SGHVS and CDR2 FQNEAQ. V gave up 5 bases and J gave up 6 bases; unmatched junction bases: 5. The CDR3 is 14 amino acids. The chain's CDR3 is CASSRDRETQPQHF. In DNA form, the CDR3 reads TGTGCCAGCAGCAGGGACAGGGAGACTCAGCCCCAGCATTTT.

The chain joins TRBV21-1 to TRBJ1-1; no check of the table's D call, TRBD1, against the DNA was made. TRBV21-1 represents a pseudogene. The CDR3 loop spans 17 amino acids. Here the CDR3 DNA reads TGTGCCAGCAGCAAAATTAGGAAGGACAGGGCTGGGACTGAAGCTTTCTTT. Translated: CASSKIRKDRAGTEAFF.

The chain carries TRBV29-1 and TRBJ2-1; D may be TRBD2 (5 bases). Trimming pared 3 bases from V and 8 bases from J, leaving 11 bases between. Germline assignment: CDR1 SQVTM and CDR2 ANQGSEA. This CDR3 contains 12 residues. CDR3 region: CSVDGDFDEQFF. DNA for the CDR3: TGCAGCGTTGACGGGGATTTCGATGAGCAGTTCTTC.

The chain joins TRBV6-5 to TRBJ2-2; D is unclear. CDR1 is MNHEY and CDR2 is SVGAGI in the germline V gene. V was pared by 5 bases and J by 6 bases, with 16 bases between. The CDR3 is 15 amino acids. CDR3 in amino acids: CASSPHIPNPGELFF. The CDR3 DNA follows: TGTGCCAGCAGTCCCCATATCCCTAACCCCGGGGAGCTGTTTTTT.

This clone was found once. This chain connects TRBV9 to TRBJ1-1; TRBD1 matches 7 bases. The CDR3 is 14 residues long. The junction had 3 bases not matched to a gene; V was cut back by 3 bases and J by 1 base. CDR1 and CDR2 from the germline V gene are SGDLS and YYNGEE. CDR3 sequence reads: CASSGYRGNTEAFF. The CDR3, as DNA: TGTGCCAGCAGCGGTTACAGGGGGAACACTGAAGCTTTCTTT.

The chain links TRBV5-6 to TRBJ2-6; no reliable D call. The CDR3 extends over 17 amino acids. Germline V lookup: CDR1 SGHDT, CDR2 YYEEEE. Trimming cost V 1 base and J 0 bases, with 11 bases left between them. CDR3 protein: CASSLQVVSSGANVLTF. The DNA for the CDR3 is TGTGCCAGCAGCTTGCAGGTGGTTAGCTCTGGGGCCAACGTCCTGACTTTC.

In DNA form, the CDR3 reads TGTGCCAGCACCGTCGAACTTAACTATGGCTACACCTTC. Protein: CASTVELNYGYTF. The chain couples TRBV6-1 to TRBJ1-2, with D uncertain. Trimming took 7 bases from V and 1 from J, leaving 10 bases between them. Germline assignment: CDR1 MNHNS and CDR2 SASEGT. The CDR3 contains 13 residues.

Notes on this clone: A junction boundary mismatches the germline segment, possibly from a read error. J is TRBJ2-1 and V is TRBV11-3, with a possible D match to TRBD2 (5 bases). Germline values: CDR1 SGHNT, CDR2 YENEEA. This CDR3 spans 13 amino acids. The CDR3 region is CASSLEASTEQFF. The CDR3 DNA is TGTGCCAGCAGCCTAGAAGCTAGCACCGAGCAGTTCTTC.

The CDR3 is CASSPGEAPQETQYF. For the CDR3, the DNA is TGTGCCAGCAGCCCCGGGGAGGCCCCCCAAGAGACCCAGTACTTC. The J gene is TRBJ2-5, the V gene TRBV6-5, with D possibly TRBD2 on 6 matching bases. Germline CDR1 reads MNHEY; CDR2 reads SVGAGI. Trimming cost V 6 bases and J 1 base, with 15 bases left between them. This CDR3 region has 15 residues.

The chain has TRBV4-2 and TRBJ2-7, with 12 bases that match TRBD2. The CDR3 totals 15 residues. CDR1 and CDR2 from the germline V gene are LGHNA and YNFKEQ. The V and J ends lost 4 bases and 7 bases, in that order; junction bases with no gene match: 8. The CDR3 here is CASSLLTSGSGEQYF. The CDR3 DNA reads TGTGCCAGCAGCCTCCTGACTAGCGGGAGCGGTGAGCAGTACTTC.